These T cell receptor beta chains were read from a single sample in a study of CD8 T cells in Susac syndrome. One entry per CDR3 protein, called by TCRdb with MiXCR from the immunoSEQ multiplex PCR reads. Here the sample spans about 210,000 distinct CDR3 sequences, 95% being singletons. What was sequenced was CD4+ T cells from PBMCs. These TCRs come from a human donor with multiple sclerosis. Both conserved end residues are part of each CDR3. Fields, in order: CDR3 protein, CDR3 DNA, clone size, J gene, D gene, V gene. The D gene is left open where the match is weak. Clone size is shown for a subset of rows, as once, few, many or a class of expanded clone.

CASSETRGLRQPQHF	TGTGCCAGCAGTGAGACCCGGGGGCTACGTCAGCCCCAGCATTTT	NA	TRBJ1-5	NA	TRBV2
CASSKAGDLYEQYF	TGTGCCAGCAGTAAAGCGGGAGACCTCTACGAGCAGTACTTC	NA	TRBJ2-7	TRBD2	TRBV28
CASRQPIGRTGEQFF	TGTGCCAGCAGACAACCCATCGGTCGAACTGGTGAGCAGTTCTTC	NA	TRBJ2-1	NA	TRBV5-6
CASSLGGLRETQYF	TGTGCCAGTTCTCTCGGGGGGCTGCGGGAGACCCAGTACTTC	NA	TRBJ2-5	NA	TRBV6-5
CASRVRGSYEQYF	TGTGCCAGCAGAGTCAGGGGTTCCTACGAGCAGTACTTC	NA	TRBJ2-7	NA	TRBV6-5
CASSLLAATEQYF	TGTGCCAGCAGTTTACTGGCCGCCACCGAGCAGTACTTC	NA	TRBJ2-7	NA	TRBV27
CASSSLRPTDTQYF	TGTGCCAGCAGCTCATTGAGGCCCACAGATACGCAGTATTTT	NA	TRBJ2-3	NA	TRBV7-9
CRTGKTEAFF	TGCAGGACAGGGAAGACTGAAGCTTTCTTT	NA	TRBJ1-1	TRBD1	TRBV20-1
CASSPDRVYEQYF	TGTGCCAGCTCACCGGACAGAGTTTACGAGCAGTACTTC	few	TRBJ2-7	NA	TRBV18
CASSLAKTSVYNEQFF	TGTGCCAGCAGCTTGGCCAAGACTAGCGTATACAATGAGCAGTTCTTC	NA	TRBJ2-1	TRBD2	TRBV5-4
CASNSHKGSGANVLTF	TGTGCCAGCAACTCCCATAAAGGGTCTGGGGCCAACGTCCTGACTTTC	once	TRBJ2-6	NA	TRBV6-1
CSASGRGVETQYF	TGCAGTGCTAGCGGCAGGGGTGTTGAGACCCAGTACTTC	once	TRBJ2-5	NA	TRBV20-1
CASSLRVYEQYF	TGTGCCAGCAGCCTCCGGGTCTACGAGCAGTACTTC	NA	TRBJ2-7	NA	TRBV3-1
CSVDRWDTEAFF	TGCAGCGTTGATCGGTGGGACACTGAAGCTTTCTTT	NA	TRBJ1-1	NA	TRBV29-1
CASSQDPSYAQYF	TGTGCCAGCAGCCAAGACCCTTCATACGCGCAGTACTTC	NA	TRBJ2-7	NA	TRBV4-2
CASSTGTSGSRQFF	TGTGCCAGCAGCACCGGGACTAGCGGGAGTCGGCAGTTCTTC	NA	TRBJ2-1	TRBD2	TRBV3-1
CSARTGRNYGYTF	TGCAGTGCTAGGACAGGGAGGAACTATGGCTACACCTTC	NA	TRBJ1-2	TRBD1	TRBV20-1
CASSMTSGIRNEQFF	TGCGCCAGCAGCATGACTAGCGGGATAAGGAATGAGCAGTTCTTC	NA	TRBJ2-1	TRBD2	TRBV5-1
CATSAAGDAYNEQFF	TGTGCCACCAGTGCCGCGGGAGATGCCTACAATGAGCAGTTCTTC	NA	TRBJ2-1	TRBD2	TRBV24-1
CASRPDRGSHEQYF	TGTGCCAGCAGGCCGGACAGGGGGTCCCACGAGCAGTACTTC	NA	TRBJ2-7	TRBD1	TRBV2
CSAPSGGPARETQYF	TGCAGTGCTCCCTCCGGAGGGCCGGCCCGAGAGACCCAGTACTTC	NA	TRBJ2-5	NA	TRBV20-1
CASSQDRGSGPLETQYF	TGTGCCAGCAGCCAAGACCGGGGGAGCGGCCCGCTAGAGACCCAGTACTTC	NA	TRBJ2-5	NA	TRBV3-1
CASSYTTGTPEAFF	TGCGCCAGCAGCTACACAACAGGGACTCCGGAAGCTTTCTTT	NA	TRBJ1-1	NA	TRBV5-1
CASSMGQLSTDTQYF	TGTGCCAGTAGTATGGGACAGCTAAGCACAGATACGCAGTATTTT	NA	TRBJ2-3	TRBD1	TRBV19
CASGYGSTDTQYF	TGTGCCAGCGGGTATGGGAGCACAGATACGCAGTATTTT	NA	TRBJ2-3	NA	TRBV25-1
CSVEGGGDGYTF	TGCAGCGTTGAAGGAGGGGGTGATGGCTACACCTTC	NA	TRBJ1-2	NA	TRBV29-1
CATSPAGSADTQYF	TGTGCCACCAGCCCCGCCGGGTCGGCAGATACGCAGTATTTT	NA	TRBJ2-3	NA	TRBV15
CASRRAPIGPGELFF	TGTGCCAGCAGACGAGCTCCCATTGGTCCCGGGGAGCTGTTTTTT	NA	TRBJ2-2	NA	TRBV6-2/TRBV6-3
CASSDPREGPLGVQYF	TGTGCCAGCAGTGATCCCCGGGAGGGCCCCTTAGGCGTGCAGTACTTC	few	TRBJ2-7	TRBD2	TRBV25-1
CASKEQGFRETQYF	TGCGCCAGCAAGGAACAGGGGTTCCGAGAGACCCAGTACTTC	NA	TRBJ2-5	TRBD1	TRBV5-1